These T cell receptor beta chains were read from a single sample in a study of blood T cell repertoires in COVID-19. The repertoire was sequenced with immunoSEQ multiplex PCR; TCRdb's copy has only in-frame clones and lacks some. Of roughly 200,000 clones in the sample, roughly nine tenths were seen once. The specimen was PBMCs or T cells enriched from blood (not recorded which). These TCRs come from a woman aged 25 to 39 with acute COVID-19. Both conserved end residues are part of each CDR3. Each record gives: D gene, J gene, V gene, CDR3 DNA, CDR3 protein. D genes are given only for firm matches.

TRBD1,TRBJ1-2,TRBV19,TGTGCCAGTAGTACGGAGAGACAGGGTCCCGCCCCAAACTATGGCTACACCTTC,CASSTERQGPAPNYGYTF
.,TRBJ1-2,TRBV7-2,TGTGCCAGCAGCTTAGGGCCCGAAACCTATGGCTACACCTTC,CASSLGPETYGYTF
TRBD1,TRBJ2-7,TRBV5-4,TGTGCCAGCAGACCGGACAGGGGGGGGTCCTACGAGCAGTACTTC,CASRPDRGGSYEQYF
.,TRBJ1-1,TRBV6-5,TGTGCCAGCAGTTACTCGGACATCGGGAACACTGAAGCTTTCTTT,CASSYSDIGNTEAFF
.,TRBJ2-5,TRBV12-3/TRBV12-4,TGTGCCAGCACCTCCCCGGGTGGGGAGACCCAGTACTTC,CASTSPGGETQYF
.,TRBJ1-5,TRBV30,TGTGCCTGGAGTGTCGGCCTGGCGGATCAGCCCCAGCATTTT,CAWSVGLADQPQHF
TRBD2,TRBJ2-7,TRBV3-1/TRBV3-2,TGTGCCAGCAGCCACCGATCCGGCGGGGGGAGCTCCTACGAGCAGTACTTC,CASSHRSGGGSSYEQYF
TRBD1,TRBJ1-2,TRBV19,TGTGCCAGTAGTCGCCACAGGGGAAACTATGGCTACACCTTC,CASSRHRGNYGYTF
TRBD2,TRBJ2-7,TRBV29-1,TGCAGCGTTGCCCCGTGGGGTAGCGGGGGCTACGAGCAGTACTTC,CSVAPWGSGGYEQYF
TRBD1,TRBJ1-1,TRBV2,TGTGCCAGCAGTGAAGAACCGGGACAGTGGTCGAACACTGAAGCTTTCTTT,CASSEEPGQWSNTEAFF
.,TRBJ2-2,TRBV5-6,TGTGCCAGCAGTCCAATGGGTTGGTCAGGTGGCGGGGAGCTGTTTTTT,CASSPMGWSGGGELFF
.,TRBJ1-1,TRBV14,TGTGCCAGCAGCCAAACAGGGATCGTCACTGAAGCTTTCTTT,CASSQTGIVTEAFF